One sample yielded the 9 T cell receptor beta chains listed below, sequenced in a study of blood T cell repertoires in COVID-19. Repertoires were generated with immunoSEQ multiplex PCR, while TCRdb's copy carries only in-frame clones and drops some. Counted here are 200,000 to 250,000 clones, 70% to 85% occurring once; the ten biggest clones make up 8.9%. Sequenced: peripheral blood. These receptors were taken from a man older than 75 with acute or convalescent COVID-19.

The gene calls are TRBV24-1 and TRBJ2-4; the match to TRBD2 covers 10 bases. The CDR3 covers 16 residues. The V and J ends lost 4 bases and 8 bases, in that order; junction bases with no gene match: 10. Germline V gene data show CDR1 as KGHDR and CDR2 as SFDVKD. The DNA for the CDR3 is TGTGCCACCAGTGACTCGAGCGGGGGGGCAGTAGACATTCAGTACTTC. Amino acids: CATSDSSGGAVDIQYF.

This sequence joins TRBV10-3 and TRBJ2-5; D possibly corresponds to TRBD1 (6 bases). The V gene lost 3 bases and the J gene lost 5 bases, with 22 bases spanning the gap. Per the germline V gene, CDR1 is ENHRY and CDR2 is SYGVKD. The CDR3 covers 17 residues. CDR3 nucleotides: TGTGCCATCAGTGAACCCCGGCGTGGCAGGGGCGGGGAGACCCAGTACTTC. It translates to CAISEPRRGRGGETQYF.

This clone is a singleton in its sample. The chain employs TRBV7-2 and TRBJ1-2; D remains unclear. The germline V gene has CDR1 SGHTA and CDR2 FQGNSA. The CDR3 length is 14 residues. V lost 4 bases to trimming and J lost 8 bases, with 17 bases between them. As DNA, the CDR3 is TGTGCCAGCAGCTCAAGCCACCTTGGAGGGGGCTACACCTTC. This gives the protein CASSSSHLGGGYTF.

The rearrangement links TRBV5-1 to TRBJ1-3; D not certain. The CDR3 totals 15 residues. Germline CDR1 SGHRS, CDR2 YFSETQ. Trimming cost V 4 bases and J 1 base, with 12 bases left between them. As DNA, the CDR3 is TGCGCCAGCAGCACGGACGGAGGGTCTGGAAACACCATATATTTT. The encoded protein is CASSTDGGSGNTIYF.

V is TRBV24-1 and J is TRBJ1-3; 12 bases map to TRBD1. This CDR3 has 19 residues. With 2 bases clipped from V and 0 bases from J, the junction kept 7 bases outside the gene matches. CDR1 is KGHDR, CDR2 SFDVKD, per germline. This CDR3 reads CATSDSRDRGLSSGNTIYF. CDR3 DNA: TGTGCCACCAGTGATTCCCGGGACAGGGGGCTTAGCTCTGGAAACACCATATATTTT.

The chain recombines TRBV19 with TRBJ2-3; 8 nucleotides line up with TRBD2. This CDR3 spans 15 amino acids. V gave up 5 bases and J gave up 0 bases; unmatched junction bases: 4. Germline CDR1 reads LNHDA; CDR2 reads SQIVND (reference sequence). The CDR3 protein is CASSGSGGSTDTQYF. The CDR3 DNA reads TGTGCCAGTAGTGGCAGCGGGGGAAGCACAGATACGCAGTATTTT.

The rearrangement links TRBV7-9 to TRBJ1-4; 7 bases align to TRBD1. This CDR3 has 14 residues. Germline CDR1 and CDR2: SEHNR and FQNEAQ (reference sequence). Trimming cost V 5 bases and J 5 bases; bases outside gene matches: 5. The CDR3 region is CASSVGTVNEKLFF. The DNA for the CDR3 is TGTGCCAGCAGCGTTGGGACAGTAAATGAAAAACTGTTTTTT.

The CDR3 here is CAGRSGGPPSNYGYTF. The DNA for the CDR3 is TGTGCCGGACGTTCCGGGGGGCCGCCTTCTAACTATGGCTACACCTTC. The chain is built from TRBV28 and TRBJ1-2, with D possibly TRBD1 on 6 matching bases. Trimming removed 11 bases from V and 0 bases from J, with 22 bases in between. Per the germline V gene, CDR1 is MDHEN and CDR2 is SYDVKM. The CDR3 contains 16 residues.

The chain employs TRBV14 and TRBJ2-1, with unresolved D. Deletions cut 4 bases from V and 1 base from J, with 8 bases between. The germline V gene encodes CDR1 SGHDN and CDR2 FVKESK. The CDR3 consists of 14 residues. CDR3 DNA: TGTGCCAGCAGCCCGTTCGGGTCCTACAATGAGCAGTTCTTC. As protein: CASSPFGSYNEQFF.